This T cell receptor beta chain was sequenced during a study of blood T cell repertoires in COVID-19. Turning to the study itself: In each case, the material was cDNA or gDNA derived from T cells, B-cell-depleted T cells, or PBMCs.

V shed 1 base and J shed 8 bases, with 13 bases lying between them. The CDR3 extends over 14 amino acids. Per germline, CDR1 LNHNV and CDR2 YYDKDF (reference sequence). In the original workflow: Quantification of nucleated cells was approximated via reference gene primer amplification. The assay was immunoSEQ multiplex PCR, and TCRdb's table has in-frame clones only and misses some. The V and J calls and the clone size are those of that table, but D and trimming were determined from the DNA. This sample carries 300,000 or so clones, more than 70% of them seen once, and the ten largest clones take approximately 1.5%.

Source material: peripheral blood. This clonotype was obtained from a woman aged 45-65 years with acute or convalescent COVID-19. The V and J genes are TRBV15 and TRBJ2-3; D is uncertain. The CDR3 loop is CATSRVRSVGTQYF. The CDR3 coding sequence is TGTGCCACCAGCAGAGTCAGGTCTGTTGGTACGCAGTATTTT.